Below are 8 T cell receptor beta chains sequenced from a single sample in a study of shared clonotypes between healthy human individuals. Some clones are missing from TCRdb's copy, which holds only in-frame ones; the method was immunoSEQ multiplex PCR. The table lists about 1,900,000 clones, about 95% of them singletons. Naive CD8 cells, CD45RO-negative and positively selected for CCR7, excluded terminally differentiated effector memory CD45RA+ cells. The sample comprised naive CD8+ T cells sorted from blood. These receptors all come from a man aged 18 to 35 in good health.

V usage is TRBV27 and J usage is TRBJ2-1, with D unclear. The V gene's germline CDR1 is MNHEY and CDR2 SMNVEV (reference sequence). There are 14 residues in the CDR3. V was trimmed by 2 bases and J by 0 bases, leaving 5 bases between them. CDR3 nucleotide sequence: TGTGCCAGCAGTTTAAGGCACTCCTACAATGAGCAGTTCTTC. Protein product: CASSLRHSYNEQFF.

The rearrangement joins TRBV30 to TRBJ2-5, with D uncertain. There are 14 residues in the CDR3. Germline V CDR1 and CDR2: GTSNPN, SVGIG (reference sequence). Trimming cost V 0 bases and J 5 bases, with 13 bases left between them. The CDR3 sequence: CAWSVGSGPETQYF. The CDR3 region has the DNA TGTGCCTGGAGTGTAGGGTCAGGCCCGGAGACCCAGTACTTC.

The chain links TRBV5-5 to TRBJ2-7; D not certain. Trimming took off 0 bases at V and 6 bases at J, with 13 bases between the two ends. Germline-derived CDR1 and CDR2 are SGHKS and YYEKEE (reference sequence). The length of the CDR3 is 14 residues. In DNA, the CDR3 is TGTGCCAGCAGCTTGGCCCTAGTCTTGGGCGAGCAGTACTTC. Its translation: CASSLALVLGEQYF.

On this clone itself: Other DNA sequences in this sample translate to the same CDR3. The chain carries TRBV7-9 and TRBJ2-1; unclear D gene. V was shortened by 1 base and J by 0 bases, with 4 bases between the two germline ends. The CDR3 consists of 14 residues. The germline gives CDR1 SEHNR, CDR2 FQNEAQ (reference sequence). CDR3 DNA sequence: TGTGCCAGCAGCTTAGGGGGCTCCTACAATGAGCAGTTCTTC. Translated: CASSLGGSYNEQFF. The full variable domain, rest sourced from reference TRBV7-9 and TRBJ2-1, is DTGVSQNPRHKITKRGQNVTFRCDPISEHNRLYWYRQTLGQGPEFLTYFQNEAQLEKSRLLSDRFSAERPKGSFSTLEIQRTEQGDSAMYLCASSLGGSYNEQFFGPGTRLTVL.

This clone was seen once. The chain has TRBV5-4 and TRBJ2-7; D gene ambiguous. The CDR3 runs to 12 residues. Trimming pared 4 bases from V and 5 bases from J, leaving 10 bases between. Germline assignment: CDR1 SGHNT and CDR2 YYREEE (reference sequence). In nucleotides, the CDR3 is TGTGCCAGCAGCCCAACTGGGGACGAGCAGTACTTC. Protein sequence: CASSPTGDEQYF.

The chain is built from TRBV6-5 and TRBJ2-3; TRBD1 might be the D (6 bases). CDR1 is MNHEY, CDR2 SVGAGI, per germline. V gave up 6 bases and J gave up 3 bases, with 13 bases separating them. CDR3 length: 14 residues. The chain's CDR3 is CASRGVQGTDTQYF. The CDR3 DNA reads as TGTGCCAGCAGGGGTGTACAGGGTACAGATACGCAGTATTTT.

Written as DNA, the CDR3 is TGTGCCAGCAGCCCGAGACAGGGGAGAGAGACCCAGTACTTC. Residues: CASSPRQGRETQYF. The chain recombines TRBV7-6 with TRBJ2-5, with TRBD1 matching 8 bases. The CDR3 length is 14 residues. Germline loops: CDR1 SGHVS, CDR2 FNYEAQ. Losses at the gene ends were 5 bases for V and 4 bases for J; bases not matched to a gene: 6.

The chain couples TRBV7-9 to TRBJ1-3; the match to TRBD1 covers 7 bases. V gave up 5 bases and J gave up 1 base; unmatched junction bases: 11. The germline gives CDR1 SEHNR, CDR2 FQNEAQ (reference sequence). The CDR3 is 17 residues long. CDR3 sequence: CASSQGEGSRSGNTIYF. The CDR3 nucleotides are TGTGCCAGCAGCCAGGGGGAGGGGAGTCGATCTGGAAACACCATATATTTT.